Listed here are 5 T cell receptor beta chains from one sample, sequenced in a study of T cell clonality in common variable immunodeficiency. Repertoires were generated with immunoSEQ multiplex PCR, while TCRdb's copy carries only in-frame clones and drops some. This sample carries about 28,000 clones and no singletons, and about 12% goes to the top ten. The sample was peripheral blood mononuclear cells. The receptors were sampled from a person aged 18 to 69 in good health.

The CDR3 spells CASSLDTAGDQPQHF. The part of the CDR3 DNA that was read is TGCGCCAGCAGCTTGGACACGGCAGGGGACCAGCCC. The V gene is TRBV5-1, the J gene TRBJ1-5; D is perhaps TRBD1 (6 bases). The read ends 3 residues early relative to the CDR3; the germline J gene fills the gap. This CDR3 contains 15 residues. Trimming shortened V by 0 bases and J by 7 bases, and 14 bases separated the two germline ends. CDR1 and CDR2 from the germline V gene are SGHRS and YFSETQ.

This clone occurred many times. The read halts 3 residues ahead of the CDR3 end, with the missing end drawn from the germline J gene. The rearrangement uses TRBV2 and TRBJ2-3; TRBD2 aligns across 13 bases. Germline V gene data show CDR1 as SNHLY and CDR2 as FYNNEI. The CDR3 is 14 amino acids. Losses at the gene ends were 9 bases for V and 2 bases for J; bases not matched to a gene: 2. The sequenced part of the CDR3 DNA is TGTGCCAGGGGACTAGCGGGGTCCACAGATACG. Its protein is CARGLAGSTDT. The complete CDR3 protein is CARGLAGSTDTQYF.

Ten or more counts support this clone. The read is 3 residues too short to cover the CDR3 end, so that end is filled in from the germline J gene. The V and J genes are TRBV12-3 or TRBV12-4 and TRBJ2-5, with a possible D match to TRBD1 (6 bases). V dropped 5 bases and J dropped 4 bases, with 11 bases sitting between them. The CDR3 contains 13 residues. CDR3 bases read: TGTGCCAGCAGTACAGGGATTGGAGAGACC. Amino acids: CASSTGIGET. The whole CDR3 reads CASSTGIGETQYF.

Ten or more counts support this clone. The sequenced CDR3 bases are TGCAGTGCCCCGCGTGGTACGGAA. Its translation: CSAPRGTE. The full-length CDR3 reads as CSAPRGTEAFF. This rearrangement joins TRBV20-1 to TRBJ1-1, with D unclear. With the read ending 3 residues before the CDR3 end, the germline J gene is used to fill in that end. CDR3 length equals 11 residues. Germline V gene data show CDR1 as DFQATT and CDR2 as SNEGSKA (reference sequence).

This clone was recorded many times. The sequenced fragment ends 3 residues before the CDR3 boundary, so the rest is inferred from the germline J gene. V usage is TRBV29-1 and J usage is TRBJ2-7, with D perhaps matching TRBD1 (5 bases). Trimming shortened V by 4 bases and J by 2 bases, and 12 bases separated the two germline ends. CDR3 length: 13 amino acids. CDR1 SQVTM and CDR2 ANQGSEA come from the germline V gene. CDR3 residues: CSVAFGQTYEQYF. The CDR3 bases that were read are TGCAGCGTTGCTTTTGGACAAACCTACGAG.